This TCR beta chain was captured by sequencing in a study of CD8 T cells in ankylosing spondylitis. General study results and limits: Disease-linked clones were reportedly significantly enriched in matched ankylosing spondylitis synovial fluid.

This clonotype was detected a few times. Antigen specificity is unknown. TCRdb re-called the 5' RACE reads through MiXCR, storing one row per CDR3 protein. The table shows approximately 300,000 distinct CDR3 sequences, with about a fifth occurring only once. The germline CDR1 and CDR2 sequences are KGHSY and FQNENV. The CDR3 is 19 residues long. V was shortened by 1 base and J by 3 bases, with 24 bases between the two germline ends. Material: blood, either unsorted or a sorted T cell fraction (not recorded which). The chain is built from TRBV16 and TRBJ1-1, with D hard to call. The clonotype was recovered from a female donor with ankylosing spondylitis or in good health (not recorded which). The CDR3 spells CASSQYLIPRAGMDTEAFF. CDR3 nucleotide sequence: TGTGCCAGCAGCCAATACTTAATACCCCGGGCGGGTATGGACACTGAAGCTTTCTTT.